The clone carrying this T cell receptor beta chain qualifies as medium-sized (0.01 to 0.1%). Antigen specificity is unknown. Germline values: CDR1 SEHNR, CDR2 FQNEAQ (reference sequence). The CDR3 is 14 amino acids. V shed 6 bases, J shed 1 base, and the junction held 4 bases outside the gene matches. Data came from immunoSEQ multiplex PCR; TCRdb stores just in-frame clones and leaves some out. Among fewer than 20,000 clones listed, approximately 69% were seen once. This specimen comes from a study of OX40 agonist ivuxolimab in advanced cancers. The study, taken as a whole, reports: At 0.1 to 3.0 mg/kg, clonal expansion of CD4+ and CD8+ blood T cells had occurred by week 6. Normalized T-cell clonal expansion was also low in some nonresponders. On average, a greater number of expanded clones characterised CD8+ T cells relative to CD4+.

This TCR derives from an adult with an advanced solid tumor such as melanoma, head and neck, liver or kidney cancer. The sequenced sample was CD4+ or CD8+ T cells sorted from blood, obtained in a trial of the OX40 agonist ivuxolimab. This chain joins TRBV7-9 and TRBJ1-1; 8 nucleotides match TRBD1. Written as DNA, the CDR3 is TGTGCCAGCAGATCCGGACAGGGGAACACTGAAGCTTTCTTT. Protein sequence: CASRSGQGNTEAFF.